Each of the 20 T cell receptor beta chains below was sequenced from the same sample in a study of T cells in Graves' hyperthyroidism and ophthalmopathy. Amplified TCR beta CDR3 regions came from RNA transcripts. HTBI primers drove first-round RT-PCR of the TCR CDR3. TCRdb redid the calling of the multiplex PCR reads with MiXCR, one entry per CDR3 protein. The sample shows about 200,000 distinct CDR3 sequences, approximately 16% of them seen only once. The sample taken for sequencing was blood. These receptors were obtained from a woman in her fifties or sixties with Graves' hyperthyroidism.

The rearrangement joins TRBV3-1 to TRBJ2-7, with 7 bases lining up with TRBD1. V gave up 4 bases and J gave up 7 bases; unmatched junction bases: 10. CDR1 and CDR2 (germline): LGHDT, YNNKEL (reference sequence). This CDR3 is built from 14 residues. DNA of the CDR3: TGTGCCAGCAGCCCCGACAGGGTCTTAGGAGAGCAGTACTTC. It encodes CASSPDRVLGEQYF.

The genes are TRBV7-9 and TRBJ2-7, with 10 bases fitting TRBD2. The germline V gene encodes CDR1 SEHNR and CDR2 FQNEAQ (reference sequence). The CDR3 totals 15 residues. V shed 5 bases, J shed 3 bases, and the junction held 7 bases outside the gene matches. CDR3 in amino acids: CASSPGLAVFYEQYF. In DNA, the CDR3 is TGTGCCAGCAGCCCAGGACTAGCGGTATTCTACGAGCAGTACTTC.

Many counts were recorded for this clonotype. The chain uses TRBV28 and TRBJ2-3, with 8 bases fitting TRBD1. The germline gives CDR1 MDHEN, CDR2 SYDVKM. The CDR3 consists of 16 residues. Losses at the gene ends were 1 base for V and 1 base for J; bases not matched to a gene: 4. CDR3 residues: CASSLSSDRGTDTQYF. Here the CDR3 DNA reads TGTGCCAGCAGTTTATCCTCGGACAGGGGCACAGATACGCAGTATTTT.

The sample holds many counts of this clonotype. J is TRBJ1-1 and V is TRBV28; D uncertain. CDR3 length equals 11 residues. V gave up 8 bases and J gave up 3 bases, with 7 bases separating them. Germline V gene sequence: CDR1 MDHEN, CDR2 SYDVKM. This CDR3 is CASVADTEAFF. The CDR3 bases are TGTGCCAGCGTTGCGGACACTGAAGCTTTCTTT.

The chain's CDR3 is CASSRAGYLNTEAFF. The CDR3 DNA follows: TGCGCCAGCAGCCGTGCAGGGTACCTGAACACTGAAGCTTTCTTT. The chain links TRBV4-1 to TRBJ1-1; TRBD1 is a possible D gene (5 bases). Per the germline V gene, CDR1 is MGHRA and CDR2 is YSYEKL. The CDR3 is made up of 15 amino acids. V lost 4 bases to trimming and J lost 0 bases, with 12 bases between them.

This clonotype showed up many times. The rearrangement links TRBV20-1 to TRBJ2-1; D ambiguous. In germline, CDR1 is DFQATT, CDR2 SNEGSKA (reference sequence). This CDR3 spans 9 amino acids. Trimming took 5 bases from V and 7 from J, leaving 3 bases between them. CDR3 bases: TGCAGTGCTTGGAATGAGCAGTTCTTC. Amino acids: CSAWNEQFF.

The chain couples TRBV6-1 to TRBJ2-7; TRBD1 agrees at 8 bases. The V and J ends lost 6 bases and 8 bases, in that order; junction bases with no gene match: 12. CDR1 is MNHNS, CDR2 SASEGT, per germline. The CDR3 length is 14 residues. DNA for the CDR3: TGTGCCAGCAGCGACACGGGACAGGTATACCAGCAGTACTTC. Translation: CASSDTGQVYQQYF.

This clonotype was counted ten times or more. CDR3 protein: CASMGGGFEAFF. CDR3 nucleotide sequence: TGTGCCAGCATGGGGGGGGGGTTTGAAGCTTTCTTT. The chain uses TRBV12-3 or TRBV12-4 and TRBJ1-1, with D possibly matching TRBD1 (5 bases). The CDR3 length is 12 residues. The V and J ends lost 7 bases and 7 bases respectively, with 13 bases between them.

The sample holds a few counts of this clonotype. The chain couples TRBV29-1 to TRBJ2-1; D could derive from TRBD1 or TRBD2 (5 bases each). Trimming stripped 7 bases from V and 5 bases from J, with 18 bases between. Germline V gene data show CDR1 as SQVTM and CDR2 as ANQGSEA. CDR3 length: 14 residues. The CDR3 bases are TGCAGCGGGGACCGGGCCAAGAGGGACAATGAGCAGTTCTTC. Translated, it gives CSGDRAKRDNEQFF.

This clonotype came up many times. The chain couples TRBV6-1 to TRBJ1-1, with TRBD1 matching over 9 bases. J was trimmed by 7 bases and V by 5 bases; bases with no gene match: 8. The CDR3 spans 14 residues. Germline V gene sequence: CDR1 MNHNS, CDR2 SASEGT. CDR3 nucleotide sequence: TGTGCCAGCAGTCCTACAGGGGGCAGAGGTGAAGCTTTCTTT. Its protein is CASSPTGGRGEAFF.

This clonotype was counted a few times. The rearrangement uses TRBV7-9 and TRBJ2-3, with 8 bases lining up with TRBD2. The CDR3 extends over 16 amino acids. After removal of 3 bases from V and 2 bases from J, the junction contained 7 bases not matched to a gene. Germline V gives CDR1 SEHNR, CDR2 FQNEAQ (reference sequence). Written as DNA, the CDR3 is TGTGCCAGCAGCTTTTTAGCGGGACCCATCACAGATACGCAGTATTTT. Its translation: CASSFLAGPITDTQYF.

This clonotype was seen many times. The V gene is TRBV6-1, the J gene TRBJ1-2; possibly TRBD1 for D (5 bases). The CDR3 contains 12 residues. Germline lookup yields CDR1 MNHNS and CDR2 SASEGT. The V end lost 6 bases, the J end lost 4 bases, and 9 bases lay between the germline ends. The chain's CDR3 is CASRYDSYGYTF. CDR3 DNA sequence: TGTGCCAGCAGGTATGACAGCTATGGCTACACCTTC.

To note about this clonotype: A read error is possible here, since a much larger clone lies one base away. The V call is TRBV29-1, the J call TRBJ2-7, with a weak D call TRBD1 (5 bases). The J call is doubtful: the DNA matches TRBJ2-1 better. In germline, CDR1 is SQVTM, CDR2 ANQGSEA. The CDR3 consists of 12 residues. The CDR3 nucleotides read TGCAGCGTACGAACCGACAGATACGAGCAGTTCTTC. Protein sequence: CSVRTDRYEQFF.

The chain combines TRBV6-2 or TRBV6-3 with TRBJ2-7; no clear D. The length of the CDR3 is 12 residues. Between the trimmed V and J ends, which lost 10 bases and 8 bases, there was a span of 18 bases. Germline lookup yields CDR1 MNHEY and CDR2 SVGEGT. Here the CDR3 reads CATEKSTGKQYF. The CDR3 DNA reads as TGTGCCACCGAAAAGTCTACGGGTAAGCAGTACTTC.

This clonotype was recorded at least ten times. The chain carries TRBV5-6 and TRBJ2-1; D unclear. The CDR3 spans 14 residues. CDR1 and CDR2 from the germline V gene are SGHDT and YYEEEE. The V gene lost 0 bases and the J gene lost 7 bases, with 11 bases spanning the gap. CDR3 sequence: CASSLDPNANEQFF. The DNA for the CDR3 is TGTGCCAGCAGCTTGGACCCCAACGCGAATGAGCAGTTCTTC.

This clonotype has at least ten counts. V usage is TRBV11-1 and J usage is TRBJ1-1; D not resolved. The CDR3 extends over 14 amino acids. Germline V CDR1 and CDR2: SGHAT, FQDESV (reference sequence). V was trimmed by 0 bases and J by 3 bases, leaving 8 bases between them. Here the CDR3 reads CASSLAPGDTEAFF. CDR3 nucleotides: TGTGCCAGCAGCTTAGCCCCGGGCGACACTGAAGCTTTCTTT.

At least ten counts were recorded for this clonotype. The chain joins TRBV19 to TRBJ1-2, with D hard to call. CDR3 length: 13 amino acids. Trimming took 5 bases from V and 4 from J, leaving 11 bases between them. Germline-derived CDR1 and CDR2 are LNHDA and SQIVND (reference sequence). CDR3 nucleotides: TGTGCCAGTAGTCGGTCGGGAGCCTATGGCTACACCTTC. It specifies CASSRSGAYGYTF.

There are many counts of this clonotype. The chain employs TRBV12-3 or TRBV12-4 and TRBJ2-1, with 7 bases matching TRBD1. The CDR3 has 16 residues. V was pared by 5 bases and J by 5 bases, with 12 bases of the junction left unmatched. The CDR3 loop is CASSLDGTANNNEQFF. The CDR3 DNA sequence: TGTGCCAGCAGTCTGGACGGGACAGCAAATAACAATGAGCAGTTCTTC.

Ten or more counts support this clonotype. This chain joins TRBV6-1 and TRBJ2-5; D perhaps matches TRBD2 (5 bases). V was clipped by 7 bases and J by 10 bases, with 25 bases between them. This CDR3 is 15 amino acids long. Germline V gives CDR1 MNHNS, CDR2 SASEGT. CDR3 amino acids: CASIMTDAARRSQYF. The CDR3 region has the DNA TGTGCCAGCATCATGACGGACGCAGCCCGGAGGAGCCAGTACTTC.

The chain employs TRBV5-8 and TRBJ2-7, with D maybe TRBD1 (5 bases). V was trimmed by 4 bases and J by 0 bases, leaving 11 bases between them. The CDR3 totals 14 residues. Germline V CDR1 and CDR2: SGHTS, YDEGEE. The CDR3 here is CASSVVDSSYEQYF. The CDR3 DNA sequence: TGTGCCAGCAGCGTAGTCGACAGCTCCTACGAGCAGTACTTC. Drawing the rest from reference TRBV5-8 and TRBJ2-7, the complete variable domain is EAGVTQSPTHLIKTRGQQATLRCSPISGHTSVYWYQQALGLGLQFLLWYDEGEERNRGNFPPRFSGRQFPNYSSELNVNALELEDSALYLCASSVVDSSYEQYFGPGTRLTVT.